The 4 T cell receptor beta chains below come from one sample, sequenced in a study of T cells in Graves' hyperthyroidism and ophthalmopathy. Amplified regions were TCR beta CDR3 sequences from RNA transcripts. The TCR CDR3 was amplified in a first-round RT-PCR using the HTBI primer set. TCRdb processed the multiplex PCR reads anew with MiXCR; each CDR3 protein has one entry. The repertoire holds about 350,000 distinct CDR3 sequences, with about 14% as singletons. The material sequenced was blood. The receptors derive from a woman aged 25-40 years with Graves' hyperthyroidism.

The table lists this clonotype with many counts. V is TRBV2 and J is TRBJ1-2, with D hard to call. Trimming pared 4 bases from V and 5 bases from J, leaving 8 bases between. Germline V gene sequence: CDR1 SNHLY, CDR2 FYNNEI. This CDR3 has 12 residues. CDR3 in DNA: TGTGCCAGCAGTGTGGTTGATTATGGCTACACCTTC. This translates into CASSVVDYGYTF. The full variable domain, rest sourced from reference TRBV2 and TRBJ1-2, is EPEVTQTPSHQVTQMGQEVILRCVPISNHLYFYWYRQILGQKVEFLVSFYNNEISEKSEIFDDQFSVERPDGSNFTLKIRSTKLEDSAMYFCASSVVDYGYTFGSGTRLTVV.

This clonotype appeared many times. The V gene is TRBV7-8, the J gene TRBJ2-1, with 9 bases aligning to TRBD1. The V and J ends lost 5 bases and 7 bases, in that order; junction bases with no gene match: 9. The germline gives CDR1 SGHVS, CDR2 FQNEAQ. The CDR3 has 15 amino acids. DNA for the CDR3: TGTGCCAGCAGCCAATCCGGGACAGGGAGAAATGAGCAGTTCTTC. Translating gives CASSQSGTGRNEQFF.

This rearrangement joins TRBV20-1 to TRBJ2-5; tentatively, D is TRBD2 (5 bases). Germline V CDR1 and CDR2: DFQATT, SNEGSKA (reference sequence). The CDR3 contains 13 residues. V was cut by 7 bases and J by 2 bases, with 14 bases left in between. The CDR3 DNA reads as TGCAGTGGTTGGGAGATCGGGCAAGAGACCCAGTACTTC. Residues: CSGWEIGQETQYF.

In this sample, this clonotype turned up a few times. Likely a read error: the CDR3 ends without its conserved phenylalanine or tryptophan. The V and J genes are TRBV20-1 and TRBJ2-4; TRBD1 agrees at 9 bases. The CDR3 is 15 amino acids. Trimming at V came to 4 bases and at J to 1 base, leaving 5 bases not matched to a gene. Germline V gene sequence: CDR1 DFQATT, CDR2 SNEGSKA (reference sequence). The CDR3 reads CSAIEQGAAKNIQYL. The CDR3 DNA is TGCAGTGCTATCGAACAGGGGGCGGCCAAAAACATTCAGTACCTC.